The 29 T cell receptor beta chains below come from one sample, sequenced in a study of OX40 agonist ivuxolimab in advanced cancers. Profiling relied on immunoSEQ multiplex PCR, and the TCRdb table lists in-frame clones only, not all of them. Of fewer than 95,000 clones in the sample, around four fifths were seen once. Here the sequenced sample was CD4+ or CD8+ T cells sorted from blood, taken in a trial of the OX40 agonist ivuxolimab. These receptors originate from an adult with an advanced solid tumor such as melanoma, head and neck, liver or kidney cancer.

V usage is TRBV18 and J usage is TRBJ1-1, with D uncertain. Germline CDR1 KGHSH, CDR2 LQKENI. The CDR3 loop spans 12 amino acids. V gave up 0 bases and J gave up 7 bases, with 6 bases separating them. This CDR3 reads CASSPPVGEAFF. The CDR3 bases are TGTGCCAGCTCACCACCGGTCGGTGAAGCTTTCTTT.

The V and J genes are TRBV15 and TRBJ2-7; 8 nucleotides align to TRBD1. The J segment lost 2 bases and the V segment lost 3 bases, leaving 12 bases of the junction unmatched. Germline loops: CDR1 LNHNV, CDR2 YYDKDF (reference sequence). This CDR3 comprises 17 residues. The CDR3 sequence is CATSSSYPSTGAYEQYF. For the CDR3, the DNA is TGTGCCACCAGCAGTTCCTACCCGTCGACAGGGGCCTACGAGCAGTACTTC.

V is TRBV5-1 and J is TRBJ2-2, with TRBD2 identical over 8 bases. CDR3 length: 14 residues. Germline values: CDR1 SGHRS, CDR2 YFSETQ. After removal of 8 bases from V and 0 bases from J, the junction contained 3 bases not matched to a gene. In nucleotides, the CDR3 is TGCGCCAGTTCAGCGGGGGCGAACACCGGGGAGCTGTTTTTT. This encodes CASSAGANTGELFF.

This chain joins TRBV28 and TRBJ2-5; D is uncertain. This CDR3 is built from 15 residues. The germline V gene encodes CDR1 MDHEN and CDR2 SYDVKM. The germline V and J ends were trimmed by 10 bases and 5 bases, with 23 bases remaining between them. DNA of the CDR3: TGTGCCACCCTTCAGTCCCCGACGCTGTGGGAGACCCAGTACTTC. It encodes CATLQSPTLWETQYF.

This clone was detected once. The gene calls are TRBV7-9 and TRBJ2-1; D call uncertain. In germline, CDR1 is SEHNR, CDR2 FQNEAQ (reference sequence). The CDR3 runs 11 residues. With 5 bases removed from V and 6 bases from J, the gap between germline ends came to 5 bases. This CDR3 is CASSVSNEQFF. The CDR3 DNA reads as TGTGCCAGCAGCGTCAGCAATGAGCAGTTCTTC. Full variable domain (missing parts from reference TRBV7-9 and TRBJ2-1): DTGVSQNPRHKITKRGQNVTFRCDPISEHNRLYWYRQTLGQGPEFLTYFQNEAQLEKSRLLSDRFSAERPKGSFSTLEIQRTEQGDSAMYLCASSVSNEQFFGPGTRLTVL.

The chain recombines TRBV5-4 with TRBJ2-3, with 10 bases lining up with TRBD2. The CDR3 is 14 residues long. J was trimmed by 4 bases and V by 5 bases; bases with no gene match: 4. Germline V lookup: CDR1 SGHNT, CDR2 YYREEE (reference sequence). The CDR3 region is CASRLAGSADTQYF. The CDR3 nucleotides are TGTGCCAGCAGACTAGCGGGGTCGGCAGATACGCAGTATTTT.

The chain recombines TRBV2 with TRBJ2-7; possibly TRBD1 for D (5 bases). Germline CDR1 is SNHLY and CDR2 is FYNNEI. The CDR3 loop spans 12 amino acids. V gave up 4 bases and J gave up 3 bases, with 7 bases separating them. The CDR3 loop is CASSAGNYEQYF. The CDR3 DNA follows: TGTGCCAGCAGTGCAGGGAACTACGAGCAGTACTTC.

This clone occurred many times. The genes are TRBV7-3 and TRBJ2-7; D is possibly TRBD1 (6 bases). This CDR3 contains 15 residues. V was shortened by 0 bases and J by 5 bases, with 14 bases between the two germline ends. The germline V gene encodes CDR1 SGHTA and CDR2 FQGTGA. The CDR3 DNA follows: TGTGCCAGCAGCTTAACGATGAACAGGGCTGACGAGCAGTACTTC. Protein sequence: CASSLTMNRADEQYF.

The chain has TRBV7-8 and TRBJ1-1, with TRBD1 as a possible D gene (5 bases). V dropped 1 base and J dropped 4 bases, with 22 bases sitting between them. The CDR3 runs to 18 residues. Germline values: CDR1 SGHVS, CDR2 FQNEAQ. CDR3 in amino acids: CASSLVQGTSGGGTEAFF. As DNA, the CDR3 is TGTGCCAGCAGCTTAGTCCAGGGTACATCTGGGGGTGGCACTGAAGCTTTCTTT.

The chain employs TRBV10-3 and TRBJ2-5, with 12 bases that match TRBD2. V shed 9 bases, J shed 9 bases, and the junction held 14 bases outside the gene matches. This CDR3 has 15 amino acids. The germline CDR1 and CDR2 sequences are ENHRY and SYGVKD. The DNA for the CDR3 is TGTGCCATTCGGACTAGCGGGATGCCGGGTGGGGCCCAGTACTTC. It encodes CAIRTSGMPGGAQYF.

The rearrangement uses TRBV5-5 and TRBJ1-5; D is perhaps TRBD1 (6 bases). Trimming stripped 7 bases from V and 3 bases from J, with 17 bases between. In germline, CDR1 is SGHKS, CDR2 YYEKEE (reference sequence). There are 15 residues in the CDR3. The CDR3 spells CASGLSTGPNQPQHF. The CDR3 nucleotides are TGTGCCAGCGGACTATCTACAGGGCCCAATCAGCCCCAGCATTTT.

The chain couples TRBV5-1 to TRBJ2-3; 14 bases match TRBD2. The germline V gene has CDR1 SGHRS and CDR2 YFSETQ. Trimming removed 3 bases from V and 5 bases from J; junction bases left unmatched: 5. This CDR3 contains 16 residues. CDR3 nucleotides: TGCGCCAGCAGCTCGGGACTAGCGGGAGCCGGAGATACGCAGTATTTT. Translated: CASSSGLAGAGDTQYF. Complete variable domain (other parts from reference TRBV5-1 and TRBJ2-3): KAGVTQTPRYLIKTRGQQVTLSCSPISGHRSVSWYQQTPGQGLQFLFEYFSETQRNKGNFPGRFSGRQFSNSRSEMNVSTLELGDSALYLCASSSGLAGAGDTQYFGPGTRLTVL.

The genes are TRBV10-3 and TRBJ1-5; maybe TRBD1 (6 bases). Germline CDR1 and CDR2: ENHRY and SYGVKD. The CDR3 has 15 amino acids. Trimming shortened V by 5 bases and J by 3 bases, and 14 bases separated the two germline ends. The chain's CDR3 is CAISSGAGINQPQHF. CDR3 sequence (DNA): TGTGCCATCAGTTCAGGGGCCGGAATCAATCAGCCCCAGCATTTT.

The chain carries TRBV2 and TRBJ2-5; no definite D call. Germline loops: CDR1 SNHLY, CDR2 FYNNEI. This CDR3 contains 13 residues. The ends were cut back, 6 bases at V and 1 base at J, with 9 bases in the middle. The DNA for the CDR3 is TGTGCCAGCAGCAACGCCTTCCAAGAGACCCAGTACTTC. It codes for CASSNAFQETQYF.

This clone was seen a few times. The chain recombines TRBV13 with TRBJ2-2; D tentatively reads TRBD1 or TRBD2 (6 bases each). Germline V CDR1 and CDR2: PRHDT, FYEKMQ (reference sequence). V was pared by 6 bases and J by 3 bases, with 17 bases between. The CDR3 consists of 16 residues. The CDR3 is CASRPPWGADTGELFF. The CDR3 nucleotides read TGTGCCAGCAGGCCACCCTGGGGGGCGGACACCGGGGAGCTGTTTTTT. Looking up the rest from reference TRBV13 and TRBJ2-2 gives the full variable domain: AAGVIQSPRHLIKEKRETATLKCYPIPRHDTVYWYQQGPGQDPQFLISFYEKMQSDKGSIPDRFSAQQFSDYHSELNMSSLELGDSALYFCASRPPWGADTGELFFGEGSRLTVL.

CDR3 DNA sequence: TGTGCCAGTAGTATTGACAGTAATGAAAAACTGTTTTTT. It encodes CASSIDSNEKLFF. The V call is TRBV19, the J call TRBJ1-4, with D possibly TRBD1 on 5 matching bases. Germline V gene data show CDR1 as LNHDA and CDR2 as SQIVND (reference sequence). Trimming took off 3 bases at V and 4 bases at J, with 6 bases between the two ends. CDR3 length: 13 residues. The full variable domain, in which reference TRBV19 and TRBJ1-4 provide the parts outside the CDR3, is DGGITQSPKYLFRKEGQNVTLSCEQNLNHDAMYWYRQDPGQGLRLIYYSQIVNDFQKGDIAEGYSVSREKKESFPLTVTSAQKNPTAFYLCASSIDSNEKLFFGSGTQLSVL.

The chain is built from TRBV11-2 and TRBJ2-3, with D possibly being TRBD2 (6 bases). V was shortened by 7 bases and J by 3 bases, with 14 bases between the two germline ends. The V gene's germline CDR1 is SGHAT and CDR2 FQNNGV. This CDR3 comprises 14 residues. The CDR3 loop reads CASNQWRGTDTQYF. The DNA for the CDR3 is TGTGCCAGCAACCAGTGGCGGGGTACAGATACGCAGTATTTT.

This chain connects TRBV7-6 to TRBJ2-7, with D unresolved. The CDR3 has 12 amino acids. Germline CDR1 is SGHVS and CDR2 is FNYEAQ. V shed 2 bases and J shed 2 bases, with 4 bases lying between them. The CDR3, as DNA: TGTGCCAGCAGCTTATATCCCTACGAGCAGTACTTC. The encoded protein is CASSLYPYEQYF.

This clone has a single count. The chain couples TRBV11-3 to TRBJ2-4, with 10 bases lining up with TRBD1. Germline-derived CDR1 and CDR2 are SGHNT and YENEEA. V dropped 3 bases and J dropped 7; count of bases not matched to a gene: 0. The CDR3 contains 13 residues. This CDR3 is CASSLDRGNIQYF. The DNA for the CDR3 is TGTGCCAGCAGCTTGGACAGGGGGAACATTCAGTACTTC. The full variable domain, its missing parts supplied by reference TRBV11-3 and TRBJ2-4, is EAGVVQSPRYKIIEKKQPVAFWCNPISGHNTLYWYLQNLGQGPELLIRYENEEAVDDSQLPKDRFSAERLKGVDSTLKIQPAELGDSAVYLCASSLDRGNIQYFGAGTRLSVL.

This chain joins TRBV6-1 and TRBJ2-1, with D unresolved. CDR1 is MNHNS and CDR2 is SASEGT in the germline V gene. V lost 1 base and J lost 9, with 10 bases in between. The CDR3 contains 13 residues. The CDR3 nucleotides read TGTGCCAGCAGTGAAGGCCCGTTCACTGAGCAGTTCTTC. This sequence encodes CASSEGPFTEQFF.

The chain joins TRBV9 to TRBJ2-7; 13 bases fit TRBD2. Germline-derived CDR1 and CDR2 are SGDLS and YYNGEE. The junction had 2 bases not matched to a gene; V was cut back by 0 bases and J by 2 bases. The CDR3 is 16 residues long. CDR3 region: CASSVGLAGGAYEQYF. DNA of the CDR3: TGTGCCAGCAGCGTAGGACTAGCGGGAGGTGCCTACGAGCAGTACTTC.

This sequence joins TRBV6-5 and TRBJ1-5, with a tentative D call TRBD1 (6 bases). Germline lookup yields CDR1 MNHEY and CDR2 SVGAGI. With 5 bases removed from V and 7 bases from J, the gap between germline ends came to 15 bases. The CDR3 extends over 14 amino acids. CDR3 loop: CASSRGAQGQPQHF. The CDR3 bases are TGTGCCAGCAGTAGGGGGGCACAGGGACAGCCCCAGCATTTT.

The chain has TRBV4-3 and TRBJ1-2; 8 positions agree with TRBD1. Losses at the gene ends were 0 bases for V and 0 bases for J; bases not matched to a gene: 6. Germline CDR1 LGHNA, CDR2 YSLEER. This CDR3 is 17 amino acids long. The chain's CDR3 is CASSQERGQGANYGYTF. In nucleotides, the CDR3 is TGCGCCAGCAGCCAAGAAAGAGGACAGGGAGCTAACTATGGCTACACCTTC.

The gene calls are TRBV10-3 and TRBJ1-2, with 10 bases matching TRBD1. This CDR3 is built from 13 residues. Per germline, CDR1 ENHRY and CDR2 SYGVKD. J gave up 2 bases and V 8 bases, and 2 bases lay outside the gene matches. The CDR3 protein is CAIGTGANYGYTF. DNA of the CDR3: TGTGCCATCGGGACAGGGGCAAACTATGGCTACACCTTC.

A remark on this clone: Different DNA sequences within this sample yield the same CDR3. The chain is built from TRBV5-6 and TRBJ2-1; D unresolved. Trimming cost V 0 bases and J 7 bases, with 2 bases left between them. CDR1 SGHDT and CDR2 YYEEEE come from the germline V gene. The length of the CDR3 is 11 residues. CDR3 nucleotides: TGTGCCAGCAGCTTGGGAAATGAGCAGTTCTTC. The encoded protein is CASSLGNEQFF.

The J gene is TRBJ1-2, the V gene TRBV6-1; D possibly corresponds to TRBD1 (5 bases). The germline V gene has CDR1 MNHNS and CDR2 SASEGT. CDR3 length equals 15 residues. Between the trimmed V and J ends, which lost 3 bases and 2 bases, there was a span of 13 bases. Written as DNA, the CDR3 is TGTGCCAGCAGTGAGGCCGGGACCGAGAACTATGGCTACACCTTC. This encodes CASSEAGTENYGYTF.

This clone was counted a few times. The chain links TRBV6-1 to TRBJ2-2, with no clear D. The germline V gene encodes CDR1 MNHNS and CDR2 SASEGT. With 7 bases removed from V and 7 bases from J, the gap between germline ends came to 7 bases. This CDR3 spans 11 amino acids. CDR3 amino acids: CASNFFGELFF. The CDR3 DNA is TGTGCCAGCAATTTTTTCGGGGAGCTGTTTTTT.

The chain couples TRBV27 to TRBJ2-2; D perhaps matches TRBD2 (5 bases). The CDR3 is made up of 15 amino acids. The V end lost 0 bases, the J end lost 6 bases, and 11 bases lay between the germline ends. Per the germline V gene, CDR1 is MNHEY and CDR2 is SMNVEV (reference sequence). The CDR3 DNA reads TGTGCCAGCAGTTTATCGACCGGGGTTGCCGGGGAGCTGTTTTTT. Its translation: CASSLSTGVAGELFF.

The rearrangement links TRBV2 to TRBJ2-2; tentatively, D is TRBD2 (5 bases). The CDR3 spans 14 residues. V shed 8 bases and J shed 5 bases, with 15 bases lying between them. The germline gives CDR1 SNHLY, CDR2 FYNNEI. DNA for the CDR3: TGTGCCAGCGACGCGGGCAGAGTGACCGGGGAGCTGTTTTTT. This encodes CASDAGRVTGELFF.